This TCR beta chain was retrieved from a study of cytomegalovirus exposure and HLA in healthy donors. On the study more broadly: Assignment to the Caucasian-associated ancestry cluster applied to more than 75% of the approximately 390 genotyped donors.

General study points: Analyses of presence/absence relied on an assumption of roughly uniform sequencing depth across donors. Several V segments, TRBV6-2 and TRBV6-3 among them, could not be told apart and were dropped.

The donors were healthy bone marrow donors. V lost 5 bases to trimming and J lost 1 base; unmatched junction nucleotides: 7. CDR1 is MDHEN and CDR2 is SYDVKM in the germline V gene. This CDR3 has 15 residues. PCR used 60 Vbeta primers and 13 Jbeta primers. Sequencing used immunoSEQ multiplex PCR; TCRdb keeps in-frame clones, though not all of them. Among some 120,000 clones, approximately 80% were seen once, and the ten largest hold 3.9%. About this clone itself: Its antigen is not known.

The specimen sequenced was PBMCs. The chain employs TRBV28 and TRBJ2-5; 7 bases align to TRBD1. The receptor was derived from a woman aged 25 to 39 in good health and CMV-seronegative. CDR3 sequence: CASSPLRDSQETQYF. The CDR3 nucleotides are TGTGCCAGCAGTCCCCTTCGGGACAGCCAAGAGACCCAGTACTTC.